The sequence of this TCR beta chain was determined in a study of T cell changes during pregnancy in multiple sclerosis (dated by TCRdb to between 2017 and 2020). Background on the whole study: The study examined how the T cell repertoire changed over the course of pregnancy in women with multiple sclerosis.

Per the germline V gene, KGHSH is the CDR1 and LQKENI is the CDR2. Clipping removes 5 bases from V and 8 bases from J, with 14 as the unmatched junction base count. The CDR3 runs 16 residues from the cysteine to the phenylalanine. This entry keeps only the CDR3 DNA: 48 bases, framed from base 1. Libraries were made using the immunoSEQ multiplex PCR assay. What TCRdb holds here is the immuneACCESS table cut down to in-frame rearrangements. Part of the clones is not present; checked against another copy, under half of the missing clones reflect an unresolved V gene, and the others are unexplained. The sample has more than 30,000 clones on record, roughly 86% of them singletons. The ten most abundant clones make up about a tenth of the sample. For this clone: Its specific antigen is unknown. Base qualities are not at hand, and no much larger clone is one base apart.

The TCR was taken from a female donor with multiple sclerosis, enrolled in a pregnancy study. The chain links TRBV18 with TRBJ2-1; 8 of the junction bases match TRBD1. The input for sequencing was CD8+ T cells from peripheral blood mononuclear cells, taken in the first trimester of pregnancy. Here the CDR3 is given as CASSAQGRGLIDEQFF. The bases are TGTGCCAGCTCAGCCCAGGGCAGGGGGCTGATAGATGAGCAGTTCTTC.